A selection of T cell receptor beta chains follows, all from one sample in a study of human T cells and chemical hapten exposure. Each CDR3 protein is one row after TCRdb ran MiXCR on the RACE reads. The sample shows tens of thousands of distinct CDR3 sequences, approximately 9.9% of them seen only once. The source was whole blood, collected in connection with sensitization to the hapten diphenylcyclopropenone (DPC). Receptors were obtained from a man aged 35 to 55 with alopecia areata. Some clones in this sample may be carry-over from other donors' samples. CDR3s include the opening cysteine and the closing phenylalanine or tryptophan. Fields, in order: clone size, V gene, J gene, CDR3 protein. The size field is filled for only some rows; it gives once, few, many or a size class.

NA	TRBV3-1	TRBJ2-1	CASSHFSNEQFF
NA	TRBV9	TRBJ2-7	CASSVDRGYEQYF
NA	TRBV14	TRBJ2-3	CASVASGSADTQYF
once	TRBV4-1	TRBJ2-1	CASSQSSFNEQFF
NA	TRBV19	TRBJ2-7	CASSPSGGMLYEQYF
few	TRBV6-2/TRBV6-3	TRBJ1-5	CASSYSPVGPQPQHF
few	TRBV7-9	TRBJ2-1	CASSIDRGLNEQFF
NA	TRBV4-1	TRBJ1-1	CASSQAGVNTEAFF
few	TRBV20-1	TRBJ1-1	CSCFEGNTEAFF
few	TRBV28	TRBJ2-7	CASSLRFGAPVSYEQYF
NA	TRBV12-3/TRBV12-4	TRBJ2-7	CASSFSYYEQYF
many	TRBV7-9	TRBJ2-7	CASSQAGSSYEQYF
NA	TRBV6-5	TRBJ2-2	CASIQPNTGELFF
NA	TRBV20-1	TRBJ1-6	CSAREGNSPLHF
many	TRBV11-2	TRBJ2-7	CASSLADTVPYEQYF
many	TRBV7-3	TRBJ2-1	CASSLGYNEQFF
many	TRBV18	TRBJ2-7	CASSPAGTSGSGGSALKAYEQYF
many	TRBV24-1	TRBJ2-1	CAPQTIYNEQFF
few	TRBV6-5	TRBJ1-1	CASRLDRVETEAFF
NA	TRBV10-3	TRBJ2-1	CAISQGGPYNEQFF
NA	TRBV5-1	TRBJ2-1	CGSSPGTRLDEQFF
NA	TRBV16	TRBJ2-7	CASSLQREGQGEQYF
NA	TRBV12-3/TRBV12-4	TRBJ2-5	CASSRNRVGETQYF
many	TRBV20-1	TRBJ2-1	CSARDPASGRGHNEQFF
many	TRBV28	TRBJ1-6	CASSFAVYNSPLHF
many	TRBV10-3	TRBJ2-7	CAIRAETGQFQYF
few	TRBV7-2	TRBJ2-1	CASSPLYNEQFF
many	TRBV20-1	TRBJ1-2	CSASGGLLFGYTF
many	TRBV6-5	TRBJ2-1	CASSYSGDFGSEQFF
many	TRBV5-6	TRBJ1-3	CASSWTGRLNTIYF
NA	TRBV29-1	TRBJ2-1	CSVEVGWGEQFF
many	TRBV7-3	TRBJ2-7	CASSSSAGSSEQYF
few	TRBV29-1	TRBJ1-1	CSVEPESSGVNTEAFF
many	TRBV7-2	TRBJ2-1	CASSWGLAGHNEQFF
few	TRBV20-1	TRBJ2-5	CSASGRRDQETQYF
NA	TRBV12-3/TRBV12-4	TRBJ2-7	CASSFGTGASYEQYF
many	TRBV5-1	TRBJ1-3	CASSLTGDSGNTIYF
many	TRBV5-1	TRBJ2-7	CASSLAVGVSYEQYF
NA	TRBV7-8	TRBJ2-7	CASSLEGGADEQYF
many	TRBV29-1	TRBJ2-3	CSVGKRETGTDTQYF
NA	TRBV9	TRBJ2-1	CASSVTISGTHNEQFF
many	TRBV6-2/TRBV6-3	TRBJ2-7	CASRIGEEGYEQYF
NA	TRBV28	TRBJ2-2	CASILSGSLTGELFF
few	TRBV12-3/TRBV12-4	TRBJ1-2	CASSPQPNYGYTF
NA	TRBV12-3/TRBV12-4	TRBJ2-4	CASSLEGAKNIQYF
many	TRBV30	TRBJ2-1	CAWSVLGLVDPGKVYNEQFF
few	TRBV20-1	TRBJ1-5	CSAPGTGGPYSNQPQHF
NA	TRBV6-4	TRBJ2-3	CASKRGEGEGDTQYF
few	TRBV12-3/TRBV12-4	TRBJ2-3	CASSSWTSAFTDTQYF
medium-sized	TRBV7-3	TRBJ1-6	CASSWGQGVNSPLHF
NA	TRBV7-9	TRBJ2-3	CASSSHLTSGASTDTQYF
many	TRBV7-9	TRBJ1-6	CASSLPGQGSSPLHF
many	TRBV6-2/TRBV6-3	TRBJ2-4	CASSYFSGRSGDKNIQYF
few	TRBV28	TRBJ1-1	CASSSGLLGAFF
few	TRBV5-1	TRBJ2-3	CASSSTGTSGTDTQYF
few	TRBV6-1	TRBJ2-2	CASNKGGTGELFF
NA	TRBV18	TRBJ2-3	CASSPRALSSGSSLHRNTQYF
many	TRBV3-1	TRBJ1-2	CASSQNPGTFAGGYTF
NA	TRBV3-1	TRBJ2-5	CASSQDMQPQETQYF
NA	TRBV29-1	TRBJ2-1	CSAQLGWNEQFF